One TCR beta chain is described in this entry. Its matching antigen is unknown. The germline V gene has CDR1 SGHTA and CDR2 FQGNSA. With V trimmed by 4 bases and J by 2 bases, 10 bases remained unmatched. The CDR3 loop spans 17 amino acids. The PCR contained 60 Vbeta and 13 Jbeta primers. The repertoire was sequenced with immunoSEQ multiplex PCR; TCRdb's copy has only in-frame clones and lacks some. The table lists some 200,000 clones. The data belong to a study of cytomegalovirus exposure and HLA in healthy donors. At the level of the study: HLA-typed donors were the source of about 90 million unique TCRs held in an early data release.

Findings and limits, study-wide: In vitro work confirmed that a few CMV-associated chains recognize CMV antigens. In a later analysis, V- and J-gene trimming of beta chains associated with a DCLRE1C missense variant, replicated independently.

The TCR originated in a girl aged 2-10 years in good health and CMV-seropositive. Sample: PBMCs. The chain uses TRBV7-2 and TRBJ2-7, with 11 positions matching TRBD2. DNA for the CDR3: TGTGCCAGCAGCTCCATTTCGACTAGCGGGAAGCCCTACGAGCAGTACTTC. Residues: CASSSISTSGKPYEQYF.